This TCR beta chain came from a study of cytomegalovirus exposure and HLA in healthy donors. 60 Vbeta and 13 Jbeta primers were used in PCR. Assay used: immunoSEQ multiplex PCR; TCRdb lists only in-frame clones, some missing. Here the sample spans tens of thousands of clones, about 88% being singletons. The CDR3 has 16 residues. Germline-derived CDR1 and CDR2 are SGHRS and YFSETQ. J gave up 5 bases and V 1 base, and 7 bases lay outside the gene matches. Input material: PBMCs. The receptor was isolated from a man between 18 and 35 years old in good health and CMV-seronegative. The chain links TRBV5-1 to TRBJ2-5; 11 bases are shared with TRBD2. In DNA, the CDR3 is TGCGCCAGCAGCTTGACTAGCGGGAGTCGCTTGGAGACCCAGTACTTC. Protein: CASSLTSGSRLETQYF.